This T cell receptor (beta chain) was obtained from a study of shared clonotypes between healthy human individuals. Sequencing used immunoSEQ multiplex PCR; TCRdb keeps in-frame clones, though not all of them. The data contain about 2.2 million clones, about 93% of them seen just once; the ten biggest clones take up around 1.8%. Naivety among CD8 cells was defined by CD45RO negativity and positive CCR7 selection, thereby excluding terminally differentiated effector memory CD45RA+ cells. V lost 0 bases and J lost 9, with 16 bases in between. There are 15 residues in the CDR3. Germline V gene sequence: CDR1 SGHNT, CDR2 YYREEE (reference sequence).

The clonotype was recovered from a man between 18 and 29 years old in good health. Some clones in this sample may be carry-over from other donors' samples. The J gene is TRBJ2-1, the V gene TRBV5-4; D gene ambiguous. Input material: naive CD8+ T cells from PBMCs. CDR3 sequence: CASSLGVDKRSEQFF. DNA for the CDR3: TGTGCCAGCAGCTTGGGGGTAGACAAACGGAGTGAGCAGTTCTTC.